The clone carrying this TCR beta chain came up many times. The V gene's germline CDR1 is MGHRA and CDR2 YSYEKL. V gave up 0 bases and J gave up 5 bases, with 14 bases separating them. The CDR3 is 16 residues long. TCRdb re-analysed the RT-PCR reads in MiXCR, keeping a single row per CDR3 protein. This repertoire shows 300,000 to 350,000 distinct CDR3 sequences, 20% to 25% found once; its top ten account for roughly 10%. These data are taken from a study of response to subunit inactivated influenza vaccine. This chain uses TRBV4-1 with TRBJ1-5, with D possibly matching TRBD1 (5 bases). Sequenced material: PBMCs from blood, taken 21 months after vaccination. This sequence originates from a man aged 50 to 69 who received an inactivated influenza vaccine. The CDR3 sequence is CASSQESTRGDQPQHF. The CDR3, as DNA: TGCGCCAGCAGCCAAGAATCTACGCGGGGGGATCAGCCCCAGCATTTT.